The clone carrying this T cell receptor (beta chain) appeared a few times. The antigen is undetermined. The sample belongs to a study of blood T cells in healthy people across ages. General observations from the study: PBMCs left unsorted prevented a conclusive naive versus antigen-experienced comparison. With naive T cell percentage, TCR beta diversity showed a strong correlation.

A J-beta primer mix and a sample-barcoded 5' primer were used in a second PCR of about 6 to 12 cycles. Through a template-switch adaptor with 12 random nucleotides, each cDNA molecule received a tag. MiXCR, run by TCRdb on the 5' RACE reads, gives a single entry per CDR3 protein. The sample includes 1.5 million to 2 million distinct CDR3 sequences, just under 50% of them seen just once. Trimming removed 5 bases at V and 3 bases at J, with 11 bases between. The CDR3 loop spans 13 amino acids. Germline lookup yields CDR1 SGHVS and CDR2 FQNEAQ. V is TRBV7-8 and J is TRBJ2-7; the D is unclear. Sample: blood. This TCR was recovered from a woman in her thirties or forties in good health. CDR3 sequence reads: CASSRTEDYEQYF. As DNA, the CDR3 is TGTGCCAGCAGCCGCACAGAGGACTACGAGCAGTACTTC. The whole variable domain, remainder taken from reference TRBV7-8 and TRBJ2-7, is GAGVSQSPRYKVAKRGQDVALRCDPISGHVSLFWYQQALGQGPEFLTYFQNEAQLDKSGLPSDRFFAERPEGSVSTLKIQRTQQEDSAVYLCASSRTEDYEQYFGPGTRLTVT.